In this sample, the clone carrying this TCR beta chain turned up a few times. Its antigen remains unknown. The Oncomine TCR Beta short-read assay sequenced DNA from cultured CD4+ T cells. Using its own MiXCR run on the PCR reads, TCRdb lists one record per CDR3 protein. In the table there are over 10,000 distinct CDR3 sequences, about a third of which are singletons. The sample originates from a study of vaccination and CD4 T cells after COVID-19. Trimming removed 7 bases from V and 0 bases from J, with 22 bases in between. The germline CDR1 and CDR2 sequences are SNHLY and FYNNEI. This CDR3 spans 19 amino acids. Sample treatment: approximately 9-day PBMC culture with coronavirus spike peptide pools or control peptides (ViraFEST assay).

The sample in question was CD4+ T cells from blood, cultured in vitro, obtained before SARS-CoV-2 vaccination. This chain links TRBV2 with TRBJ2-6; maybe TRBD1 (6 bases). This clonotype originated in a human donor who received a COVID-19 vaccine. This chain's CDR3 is CASTPDLQGLISGANVLTF. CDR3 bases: TGTGCCAGCACTCCCGATCTCCAGGGGCTAATCTCTGGGGCCAACGTCCTGACTTTC.